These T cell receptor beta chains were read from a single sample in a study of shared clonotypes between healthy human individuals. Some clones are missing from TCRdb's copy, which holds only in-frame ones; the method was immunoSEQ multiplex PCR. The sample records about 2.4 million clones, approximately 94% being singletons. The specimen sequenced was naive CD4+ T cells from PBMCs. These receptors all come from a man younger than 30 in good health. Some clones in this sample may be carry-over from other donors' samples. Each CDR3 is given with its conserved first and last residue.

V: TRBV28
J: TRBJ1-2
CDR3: CASSQAEYGYTF

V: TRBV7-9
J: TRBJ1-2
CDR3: CASSHQTNYGYTF

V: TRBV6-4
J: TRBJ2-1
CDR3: CASSDGFNQFF

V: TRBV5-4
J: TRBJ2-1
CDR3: CASSSATVSSYNEQFF

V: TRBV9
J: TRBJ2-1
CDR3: CASSVDGTFSDEQFF

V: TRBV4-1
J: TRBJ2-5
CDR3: CASSQVGQKRTQYF

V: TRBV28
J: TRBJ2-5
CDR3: CASSKQQFQETQYF

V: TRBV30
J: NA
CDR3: CAWRGQSLYEQYF

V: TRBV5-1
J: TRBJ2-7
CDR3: CASSFGTSVYEQYF

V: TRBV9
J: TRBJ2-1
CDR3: CASSGGLSRWNEQFF

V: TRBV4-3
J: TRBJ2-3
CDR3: CASSQQPTSDYTDTQYF

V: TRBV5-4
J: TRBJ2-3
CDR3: CASRPKTGVGTDTQYF

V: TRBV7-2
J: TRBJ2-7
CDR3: CASSPSLEQYF

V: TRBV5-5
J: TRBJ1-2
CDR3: CASSRHRGSRDYGYTF

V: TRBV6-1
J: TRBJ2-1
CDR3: CASSESSSGSWNEQFF

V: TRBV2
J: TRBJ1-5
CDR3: CASRQGLRGPQHF

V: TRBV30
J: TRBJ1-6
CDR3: CAWSVSGRNSPLHF

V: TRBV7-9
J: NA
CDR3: CASSTTGSEQYF

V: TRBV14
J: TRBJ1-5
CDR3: CASSQDREIQPQHF

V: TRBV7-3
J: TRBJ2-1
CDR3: CASSPVGNEQFF

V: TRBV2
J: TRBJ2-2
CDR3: CASSVHSGELFF

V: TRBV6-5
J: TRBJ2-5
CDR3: CASSFSGGAETQYF

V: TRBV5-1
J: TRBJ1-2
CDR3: CASSSRTGLNYGYTF

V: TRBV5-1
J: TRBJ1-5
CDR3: CASSLAPGGIQPQHF

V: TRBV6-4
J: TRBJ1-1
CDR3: CASSEGTGGARVAFF

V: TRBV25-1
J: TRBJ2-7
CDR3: CASKGLAGNAYEQYF

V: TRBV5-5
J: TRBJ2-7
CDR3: CATRLAGRKNLTAYEQYF

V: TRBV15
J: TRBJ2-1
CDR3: CATSRPGWTDGYEQFF

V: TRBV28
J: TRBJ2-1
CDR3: CASTTAGTGGYNEQFF

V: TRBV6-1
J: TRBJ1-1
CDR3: CASSEARVLKVSALKAFF

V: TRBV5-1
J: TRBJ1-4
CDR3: CASSLRASGEKLFF

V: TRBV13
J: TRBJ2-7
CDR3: CASSFLGQDSYEQYF

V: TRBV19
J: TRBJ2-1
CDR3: CASSITAGEDNEQFF

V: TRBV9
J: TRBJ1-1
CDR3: CASSVGIGTGREKAFF

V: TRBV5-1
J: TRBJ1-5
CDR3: CASSPAVGAGQPQHF

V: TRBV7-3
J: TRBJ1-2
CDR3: CASSLEGASGYTF

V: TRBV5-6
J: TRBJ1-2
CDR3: CASSFPSRYGYTF

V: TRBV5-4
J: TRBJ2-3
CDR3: CASSLPSGDPTSGF

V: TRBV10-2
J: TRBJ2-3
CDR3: CASSGYQSGTSGSWDTQYF

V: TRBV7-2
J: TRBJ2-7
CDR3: CASSLGGFLGEQYF

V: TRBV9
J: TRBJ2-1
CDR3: CASSPGQGNENEQFF

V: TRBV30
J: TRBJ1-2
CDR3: CAWSPDRGDGYTF

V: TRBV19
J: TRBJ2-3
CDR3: CASSLTSGRRTDTQYF

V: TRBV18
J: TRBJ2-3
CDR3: CASSPPSGMFDTQYF

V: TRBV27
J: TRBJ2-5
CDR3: CASSLIRGETQYF

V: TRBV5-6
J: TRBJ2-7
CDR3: CASSLEAAPRPRARYEQYF

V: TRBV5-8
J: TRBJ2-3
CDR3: CASRASGLAITSTDTQYF

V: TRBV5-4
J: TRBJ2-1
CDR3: CASSVPGTTYNEQFF

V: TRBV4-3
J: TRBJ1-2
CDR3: CASSQVWSGGGGYTF